Below, 13 T cell receptor beta chains from the same sample are listed, as sequenced in a study of Graves' ophthalmopathy and Graves' hyperthyroidism. Investigators amplified TCR beta CDR3 regions from RNA transcripts. Investigators did first-round RT-PCR with HTBI primers, then second-round multiplex PCR. TCRdb itself ran the multiplex PCR reads through MiXCR, one entry per CDR3 protein. The sample includes about 620,000 distinct CDR3 sequences, 20% to 25% of them seen just once. Specimen: peripheral blood. Every receptor here comes from a woman aged 18 to 35 with stable Graves' hyperthyroidism. Some clones in this sample may be carry-over from other donors' samples.

Many counts were recorded for this clonotype. The rearrangement joins TRBV12-3 or TRBV12-4 to TRBJ2-5; possible D gene TRBD1, 5 bases. The CDR3 consists of 14 residues. V gave up 2 bases and J gave up 5 bases, with 12 bases separating them. CDR3 amino acids: CASSLYGSGETQYF. CDR3 coding DNA: TGTGCCAGCAGTTTATACGGGTCAGGGGAGACCCAGTACTTC.

This clonotype showed up just a few times. V and J are TRBV18 and TRBJ1-1; D not certain. Between the trimmed V and J ends, which lost 6 bases and 8 bases, there was a span of 19 bases. CDR1 is KGHSH and CDR2 is LQKENI in the germline V gene. CDR3 length: 14 residues. The CDR3: CASSVGQTVEEAFF. In DNA, the CDR3 is TGTGCCAGCTCTGTAGGCCAAACAGTAGAAGAAGCTTTCTTT.

The chain joins TRBV20-1 to TRBJ2-7; 12 nucleotides line up with TRBD2. CDR1 and CDR2 (germline): DFQATT, SNEGSKA (reference sequence). Trimming removed 6 bases from V and 4 bases from J; junction bases left unmatched: 10. CDR3 size: 15 residues. In DNA, the CDR3 is TGCAGTGCCCTAGCGGGAGGGCCCGTTCTTTACGAGCAGTACTTC. It yields the protein CSALAGGPVLYEQYF.

This clonotype has ten or more counts. This rearrangement joins TRBV11-2 to TRBJ1-1; possible D gene TRBD1, 5 bases. V lost 5 bases to trimming and J lost 5 bases, with 18 bases between them. The CDR3 contains 15 residues. The germline V gene encodes CDR1 SGHAT and CDR2 FQNNGV. The CDR3 region has the DNA TGTGCCAGCAGCCAAAGTTACAGGAGGAATACTGAAGCTTTCTTT. Translation: CASSQSYRRNTEAFF.

This clonotype was picked up many times. The genes are TRBV20-1 and TRBJ1-1; TRBD1 might be the D (5 bases). The germline V gene has CDR1 DFQATT and CDR2 SNEGSKA (reference sequence). The ends were cut back, 6 bases at V and 1 base at J, with 12 bases in the middle. This CDR3 is 13 amino acids long. The DNA of the CDR3 is TGCAGTGCACACATTCAGGGGAACACTGAAGCTTTCTTT. The encoded protein is CSAHIQGNTEAFF.

This clonotype was seen ten or more times. Here the CDR3 DNA reads TGCAGTGCTAGACTAGGACACTTACCCTATGGCTACACCTTC. Its protein product is CSARLGHLPYGYTF. The chain couples TRBV20-1 to TRBJ1-2; tentatively, D is TRBD1 (5 bases). V was shortened by 2 bases and J by 4 bases, with 14 bases between the two germline ends. In germline, CDR1 is DFQATT, CDR2 SNEGSKA (reference sequence). The CDR3 spans 14 residues.

In this sample, this clonotype turned up a few times. This chain joins TRBV6-5 and TRBJ1-2, with D perhaps matching TRBD1 (6 bases). V lost 0 bases, J lost 4 bases, and 9 bases lay in between. Germline assignment: CDR1 MNHEY and CDR2 SVGAGI. The CDR3 is made up of 14 amino acids. CDR3 protein: CASSYSGTTYGYTF. The CDR3 coding sequence is TGTGCCAGCAGTTACTCCGGGACAACCTATGGCTACACCTTC.

This clonotype was recorded once. The chain joins TRBV7-2 to TRBJ1-2; 9 nucleotides agree with TRBD1. J was trimmed by 7 bases and V by 5 bases; bases with no gene match: 11. The CDR3 consists of 15 residues. CDR1 is SGHTA and CDR2 is FQGNSA in the germline V gene. The CDR3 DNA reads as TGTGCCAGCAGCCAGGGGGGACAGGGTCGTCGTGGCTACACCTTC. This encodes CASSQGGQGRRGYTF.

There are a few counts of this clonotype. This chain links TRBV6-1 with TRBJ1-5; 7 nucleotides agree with TRBD1. V lost 6 bases, J lost 7 bases, and 6 bases stayed unmatched. Germline V gene sequence: CDR1 MNHNS, CDR2 SASEGT. This CDR3 is 13 amino acids long. The CDR3 loop reads CASRPQGDQPQHF. The CDR3, as DNA: TGTGCCAGCAGACCCCAGGGGGACCAGCCCCAGCATTTT.

There are many counts of this clonotype. The gene calls are TRBV12-3 or TRBV12-4 and TRBJ1-3; D is uncertain. Trimming pared 3 bases from V and 4 bases from J, leaving 13 bases between. The length of the CDR3 is 15 residues. In nucleotides, the CDR3 is TGTGCCAGCAGTTTTGACATGGCAGGAGGAAACACCATATATTTT. It specifies CASSFDMAGGNTIYF.

This clonotype has ten or more counts. V and J are TRBV6-5 and TRBJ1-2; 9 bases fit TRBD1. Germline V CDR1 and CDR2: MNHEY, SVGAGI. Trimming removed 0 bases from V and 2 bases from J; junction bases left unmatched: 4. The CDR3 runs to 16 residues. The CDR3 protein is CASSYSSTGGNYGYTF. The CDR3 nucleotides read TGTGCCAGCAGTTACTCCTCTACAGGGGGCAACTATGGCTACACCTTC.

At least ten counts were recorded for this clonotype. The CDR3 DNA follows: TGTGCCAGCAGTCAACACGGGCGCGGGAATGAGCAGTTCTTC. This codes for CASSQHGRGNEQFF. The chain joins TRBV28 to TRBJ2-1, with D maybe TRBD2 (5 bases). Trimming took 5 bases from V and 7 from J, leaving 15 bases between them. The germline CDR1 and CDR2 sequences are MDHEN and SYDVKM. The CDR3 has 14 amino acids. Drawing the rest from reference TRBV28 and TRBJ2-1, the complete variable domain is DVKVTQSSRYLVKRTGEKVFLECVQDMDHENMFWYRQDPGLGLRLIYFSYDVKMKEKGDIPEGYSVSREKKERFSLILESASTNQTSMYLCASSQHGRGNEQFFGPGTRLTVL.

There are many counts of this clonotype. The chain has TRBV20-1 and TRBJ2-2; 12 bases are shared with TRBD2. CDR1 and CDR2 from the germline V gene are DFQATT and SNEGSKA (reference sequence). With V trimmed by 5 bases and J by 6 bases, 4 bases remained unmatched. The CDR3 length is 14 residues. For the CDR3, the DNA is TGCAGTGCTCTAGCGGGAGGGCCTGCCGGGGAGCTGTTTTTT. Amino acids: CSALAGGPAGELFF.